One TCR beta chain is described in this entry. The record originates from a study of CD8 T cells in Susac syndrome. Sequencing of TCR beta covered CD8+ and CD4+ T cells obtained from blood. The authors negatively isolated CD8+ and CD4+ T cells and FACS-enriched TEMRA cells. Germline V CDR1 and CDR2: SGHRS, YFSETQ. Trimming took off 4 bases at V and 4 bases at J, with 20 bases between the two ends. The CDR3 loop spans 17 amino acids. Random hexamers were used to reverse transcribe an amount of roughly 0.5 to 1 ug RNA. An immunoSEQ multiplex PCR generated amplified TCR beta CDR3 products spanning 54 Vbeta and 13 Jbeta. TCRdb re-derived calls from the immunoSEQ multiplex PCR reads in MiXCR, one entry per CDR3 protein. The table includes under 200,000 distinct CDR3 sequences, 80% to 95% detected once.

The chain uses TRBV5-1 and TRBJ2-2; D is possibly TRBD1 or TRBD2 (6 bases each). The sequence derives from a human donor in good health. Material: CD4+ T cells from PBMCs. CDR3 in DNA: TGCGCCAGCAGCCATAGGGTGGGGGGCGCTGGCACCGGGGAGCTGTTTTTT. Translation: CASSHRVGGAGTGELFF.